This TCR beta chain was captured in a study of cytomegalovirus exposure and HLA in healthy donors. It was with 60 Vbeta and 13 Jbeta primers that the PCR ran. Authors' processing steps: Counted up in a later analysis, unique TCR beta chains came to some 72 million, with about 10 million shared. Data came from immunoSEQ multiplex PCR; TCRdb stores just in-frame clones and leaves some out. The DNA was the basis for D and trimming; V, J and clone size are from that table. The sample shows about 100,000 clones, 74% of them seen only once. Every donor was a healthy person donating bone marrow. Germline V lookup: CDR1 SGDLS, CDR2 YYNGEE. This CDR3 contains 15 residues. V was shortened by 3 bases and J by 2 bases, with 15 bases between the two germline ends. Points on this clone: Its antigen is currently unknown.

Study results and caveats: Three chains tied to CMV proved CMV antigen-specific in vitro. Most subjects' HLA-A and HLA-B alleles were reportedly predicted from TCR beta sequences.

The sequenced material came from PBMCs. The rearrangement links TRBV9 to TRBJ2-7, with a weak D call TRBD1 (6 bases). The receptor was derived from a middle-aged woman in good health and CMV-seropositive. The CDR3 nucleotides read TGTGCCAGCAGCGCAACCCCGACAGGAGCCTACGAGCAGTACTTC. Protein sequence: CASSATPTGAYEQYF.